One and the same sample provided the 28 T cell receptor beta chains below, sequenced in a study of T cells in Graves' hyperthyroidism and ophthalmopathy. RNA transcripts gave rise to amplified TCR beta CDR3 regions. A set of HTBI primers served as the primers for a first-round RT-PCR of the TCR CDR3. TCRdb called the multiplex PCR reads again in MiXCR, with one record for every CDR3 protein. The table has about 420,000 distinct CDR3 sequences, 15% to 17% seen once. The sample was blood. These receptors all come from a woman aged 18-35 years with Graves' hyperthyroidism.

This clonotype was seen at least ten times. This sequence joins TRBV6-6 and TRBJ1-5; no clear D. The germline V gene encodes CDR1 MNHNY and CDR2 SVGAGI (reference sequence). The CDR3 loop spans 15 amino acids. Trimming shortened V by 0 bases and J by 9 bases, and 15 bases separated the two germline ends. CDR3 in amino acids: CASSYSPAGAGPQHF. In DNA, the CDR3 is TGTGCCAGCAGTTACTCCCCCGCAGGCGCGGGGCCCCAGCATTTT.

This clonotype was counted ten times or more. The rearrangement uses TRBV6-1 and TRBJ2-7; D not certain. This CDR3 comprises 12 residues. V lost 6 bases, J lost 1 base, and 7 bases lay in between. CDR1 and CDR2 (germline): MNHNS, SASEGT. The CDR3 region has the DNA TGTGCCAGCAGAACAGAGTCCTACGAGCAGTACTTC. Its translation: CASRTESYEQYF.

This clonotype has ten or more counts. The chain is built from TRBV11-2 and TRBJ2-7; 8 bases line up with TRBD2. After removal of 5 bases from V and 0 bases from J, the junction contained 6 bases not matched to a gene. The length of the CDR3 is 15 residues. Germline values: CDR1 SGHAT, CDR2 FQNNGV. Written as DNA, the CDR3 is TGTGCCAGCAGCCCCGGGGGGGGGATCTCCTACGAGCAGTACTTC. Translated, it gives CASSPGGGISYEQYF.

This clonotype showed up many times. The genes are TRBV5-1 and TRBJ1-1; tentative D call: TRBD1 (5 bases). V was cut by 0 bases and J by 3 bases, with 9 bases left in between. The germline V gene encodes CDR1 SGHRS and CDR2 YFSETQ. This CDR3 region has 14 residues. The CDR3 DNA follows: TGCGCCAGCAGCTTGGCCTCAGGGTACACTGAAGCTTTCTTT. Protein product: CASSLASGYTEAFF.

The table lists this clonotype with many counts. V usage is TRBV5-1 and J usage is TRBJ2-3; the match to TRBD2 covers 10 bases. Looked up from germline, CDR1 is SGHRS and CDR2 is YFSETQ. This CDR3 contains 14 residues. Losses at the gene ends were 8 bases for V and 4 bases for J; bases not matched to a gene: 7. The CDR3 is CASQRGGPADTQYF. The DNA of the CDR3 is TGCGCCAGTCAGCGGGGGGGCCCCGCAGATACGCAGTATTTT.

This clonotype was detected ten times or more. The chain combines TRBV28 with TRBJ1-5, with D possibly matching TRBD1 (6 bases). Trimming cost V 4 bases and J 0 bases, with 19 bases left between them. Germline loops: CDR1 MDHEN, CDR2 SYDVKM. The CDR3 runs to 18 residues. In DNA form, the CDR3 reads TGTGCCAGCAGTTCCCCGGGACACCCTCAGGGTAGCAATCAGCCCCAGCATTTT. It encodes CASSSPGHPQGSNQPQHF. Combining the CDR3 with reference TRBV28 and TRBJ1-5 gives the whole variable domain DVKVTQSSRYLVKRTGEKVFLECVQDMDHENMFWYRQDPGLGLRLIYFSYDVKMKEKGDIPEGYSVSREKKERFSLILESASTNQTSMYLCASSSPGHPQGSNQPQHFGDGTRLSIL.

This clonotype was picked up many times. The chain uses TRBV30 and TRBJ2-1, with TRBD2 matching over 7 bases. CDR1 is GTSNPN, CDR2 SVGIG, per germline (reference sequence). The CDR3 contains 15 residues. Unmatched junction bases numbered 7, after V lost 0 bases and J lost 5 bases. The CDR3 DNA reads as TGTGCCTGGAGTGTAAGGTTGGCGGGAGACAATGAGCAGTTCTTC. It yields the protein CAWSVRLAGDNEQFF.

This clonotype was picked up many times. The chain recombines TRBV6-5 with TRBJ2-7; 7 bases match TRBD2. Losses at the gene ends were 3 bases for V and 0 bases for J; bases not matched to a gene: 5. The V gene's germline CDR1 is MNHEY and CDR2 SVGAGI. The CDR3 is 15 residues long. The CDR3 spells CASSYSGEGSYEQYF. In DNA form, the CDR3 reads TGTGCCAGCAGTTATAGTGGGGAGGGCTCCTACGAGCAGTACTTC.

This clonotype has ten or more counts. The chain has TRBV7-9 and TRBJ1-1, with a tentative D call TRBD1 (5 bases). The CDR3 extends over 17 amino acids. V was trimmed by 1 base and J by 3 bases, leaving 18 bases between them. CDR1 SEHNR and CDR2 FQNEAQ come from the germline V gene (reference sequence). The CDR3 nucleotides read TGTGCCAGCAGCTTAGTCGGGCAGGGAATGAGAGACACTGAAGCTTTCTTT. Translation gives CASSLVGQGMRDTEAFF.

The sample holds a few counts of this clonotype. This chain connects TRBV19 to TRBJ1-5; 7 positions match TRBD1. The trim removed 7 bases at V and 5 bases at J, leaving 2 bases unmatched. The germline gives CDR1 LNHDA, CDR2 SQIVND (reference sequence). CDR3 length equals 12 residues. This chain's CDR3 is CASTDRDQPQHF. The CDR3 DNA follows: TGTGCCAGTACCGACAGGGATCAGCCCCAGCATTTT. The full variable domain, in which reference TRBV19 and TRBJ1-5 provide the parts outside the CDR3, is DGGITQSPKYLFRKEGQNVTLSCEQNLNHDAMYWYRQDPGQGLRLIYYSQIVNDFQKGDIAEGYSVSREKKESFPLTVTSAQKNPTAFYLCASTDRDQPQHFGDGTRLSIL.

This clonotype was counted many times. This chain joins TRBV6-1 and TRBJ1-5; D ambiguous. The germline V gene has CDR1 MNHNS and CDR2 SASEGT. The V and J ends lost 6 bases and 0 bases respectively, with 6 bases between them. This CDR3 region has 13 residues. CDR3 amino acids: CASSDGSNQPQHF. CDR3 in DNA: TGTGCCAGCAGCGACGGTAGCAATCAGCCCCAGCATTTT.

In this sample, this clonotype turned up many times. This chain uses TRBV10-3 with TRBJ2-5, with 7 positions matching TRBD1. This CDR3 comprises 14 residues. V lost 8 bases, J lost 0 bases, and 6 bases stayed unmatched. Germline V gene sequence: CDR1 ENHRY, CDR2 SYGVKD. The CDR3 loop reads CAIAVGQNQETQYF. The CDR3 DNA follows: TGTGCCATCGCGGTGGGACAGAACCAAGAGACCCAGTACTTC.

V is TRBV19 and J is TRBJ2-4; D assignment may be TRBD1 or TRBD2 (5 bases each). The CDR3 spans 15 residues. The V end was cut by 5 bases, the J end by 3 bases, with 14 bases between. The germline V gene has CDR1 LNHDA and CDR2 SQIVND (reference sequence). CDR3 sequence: CASSWSTGGKNIQYF. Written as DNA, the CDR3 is TGTGCCAGTAGTTGGTCCACAGGAGGCAAAAACATTCAGTACTTC. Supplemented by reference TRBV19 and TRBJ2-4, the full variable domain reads DGGITQSPKYLFRKEGQNVTLSCEQNLNHDAMYWYRQDPGQGLRLIYYSQIVNDFQKGDIAEGYSVSREKKESFPLTVTSAQKNPTAFYLCASSWSTGGKNIQYFGAGTRLSVL.

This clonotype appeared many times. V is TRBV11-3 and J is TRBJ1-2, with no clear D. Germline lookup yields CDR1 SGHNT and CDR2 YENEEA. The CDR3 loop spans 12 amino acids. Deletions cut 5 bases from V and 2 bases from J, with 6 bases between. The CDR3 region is CASSPGNYGYTF. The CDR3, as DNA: TGTGCCAGCAGCCCCGGAAACTATGGCTACACCTTC.

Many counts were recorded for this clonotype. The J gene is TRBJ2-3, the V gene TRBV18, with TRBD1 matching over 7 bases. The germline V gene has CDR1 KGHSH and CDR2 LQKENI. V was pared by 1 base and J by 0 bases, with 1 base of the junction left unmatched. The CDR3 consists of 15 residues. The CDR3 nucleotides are TGTGCCAGCTCACCACAGGGGGCAAGCACAGATACGCAGTATTTT. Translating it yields CASSPQGASTDTQYF.

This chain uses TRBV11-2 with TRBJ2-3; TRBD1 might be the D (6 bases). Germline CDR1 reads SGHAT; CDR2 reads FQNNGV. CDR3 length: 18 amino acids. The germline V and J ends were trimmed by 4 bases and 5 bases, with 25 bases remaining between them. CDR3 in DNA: TGTGCCAGCAGCTCCCCCAGGGACGGCCACAGGGTCGTAGATACGCAGTATTTT. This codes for CASSSPRDGHRVVDTQYF.

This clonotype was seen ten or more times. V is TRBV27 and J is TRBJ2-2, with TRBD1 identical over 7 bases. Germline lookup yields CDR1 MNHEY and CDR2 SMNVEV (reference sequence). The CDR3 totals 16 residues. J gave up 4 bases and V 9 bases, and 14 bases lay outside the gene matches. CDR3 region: CASTSGGQRPTGELFF. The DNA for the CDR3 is TGTGCCAGTACTTCAGGGGGTCAGAGACCCACCGGGGAGCTGTTTTTT.

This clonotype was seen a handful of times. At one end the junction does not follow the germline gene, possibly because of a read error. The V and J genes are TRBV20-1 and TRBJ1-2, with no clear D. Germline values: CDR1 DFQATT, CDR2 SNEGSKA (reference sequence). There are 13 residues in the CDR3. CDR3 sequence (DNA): TGCAGTGCTAGTCCGGCGAAAAACTATGGCTACGCCTTC. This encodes CSASPAKNYGYAF.

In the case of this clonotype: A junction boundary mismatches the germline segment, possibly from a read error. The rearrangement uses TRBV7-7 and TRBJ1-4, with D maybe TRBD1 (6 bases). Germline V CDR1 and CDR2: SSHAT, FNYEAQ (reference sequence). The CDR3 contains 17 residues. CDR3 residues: CASSLDGMRTANEKLFF. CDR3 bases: TGTGCTAGCAGCTTAGATGGTATGAGGACAGCTAATGAAAAACTGTTTTTT.

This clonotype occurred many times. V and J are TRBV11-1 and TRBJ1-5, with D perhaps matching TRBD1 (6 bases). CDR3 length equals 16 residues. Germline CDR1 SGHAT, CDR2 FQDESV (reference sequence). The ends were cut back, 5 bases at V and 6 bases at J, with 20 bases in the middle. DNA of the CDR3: TGTGCCAGCAGCCCATCACGGGGGCCGGGGACTCAGCCCCAGCATTTT. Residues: CASSPSRGPGTQPQHF.

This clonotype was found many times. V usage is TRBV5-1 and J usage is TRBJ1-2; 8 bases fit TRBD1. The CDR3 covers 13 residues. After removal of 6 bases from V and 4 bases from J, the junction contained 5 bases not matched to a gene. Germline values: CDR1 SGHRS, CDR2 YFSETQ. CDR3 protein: CASKPGTGYGYTF. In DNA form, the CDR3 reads TGCGCCAGCAAACCAGGGACAGGCTATGGCTACACCTTC.

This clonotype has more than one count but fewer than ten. The CDR3 loop reads CASRTGTSGGNEQFF. In nucleotides, the CDR3 is TGCGCCAGCAGGACCGGGACTAGCGGTGGGAATGAGCAGTTCTTC. This sequence joins TRBV10-2 and TRBJ2-1, with 11 bases aligning to TRBD2. This CDR3 is 15 amino acids long. V was clipped by 6 bases and J by 7 bases; unmatched bases: 8. The germline V gene encodes CDR1 WSHSY and CDR2 SAAADI.

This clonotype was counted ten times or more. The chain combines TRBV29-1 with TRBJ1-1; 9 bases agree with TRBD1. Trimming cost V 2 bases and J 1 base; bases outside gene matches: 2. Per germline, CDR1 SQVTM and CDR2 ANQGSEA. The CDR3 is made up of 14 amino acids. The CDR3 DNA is TGCAGCGTTGAACCGGGACAGGGGAACACTGAAGCTTTCTTT. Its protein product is CSVEPGQGNTEAFF. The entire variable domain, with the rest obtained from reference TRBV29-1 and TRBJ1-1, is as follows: SAVISQKPSRDICQRGTSLTIQCQVDSQVTMMFWYRQQPGQSLTLIATANQGSEATYESGFVIDKFPISRPNLTFSTLTVSNMSPEDSSIYLCSVEPGQGNTEAFFGQGTRLTVV.

CDR3 coding DNA: TGTGCCAGCAGCCAAGATTGGGGGGGCGGGCACAATGAGCAGTTCTTC. Protein product: CASSQDWGGGHNEQFF. The J gene is TRBJ2-1, the V gene TRBV14, with a tentative D call TRBD2 (7 bases). The CDR3 is 16 residues long. Germline loops: CDR1 SGHDN, CDR2 FVKESK. The V gene lost 0 bases and the J gene lost 5 bases, with 14 bases spanning the gap.

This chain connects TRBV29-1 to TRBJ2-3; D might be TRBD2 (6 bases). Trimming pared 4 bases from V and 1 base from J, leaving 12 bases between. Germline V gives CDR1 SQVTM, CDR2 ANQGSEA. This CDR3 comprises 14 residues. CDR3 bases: TGCAGCGTTGGGGGGGATTTAGGCACAGATACGCAGTATTTT. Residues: CSVGGDLGTDTQYF.

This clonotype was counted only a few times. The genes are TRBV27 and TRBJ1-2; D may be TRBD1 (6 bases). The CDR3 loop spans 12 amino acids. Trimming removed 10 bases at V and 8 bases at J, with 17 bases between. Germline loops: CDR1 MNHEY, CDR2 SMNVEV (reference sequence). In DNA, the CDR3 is TGTGCCACCAAAGCTCCTGGACAGGGCTACACCTTC. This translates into CATKAPGQGYTF.

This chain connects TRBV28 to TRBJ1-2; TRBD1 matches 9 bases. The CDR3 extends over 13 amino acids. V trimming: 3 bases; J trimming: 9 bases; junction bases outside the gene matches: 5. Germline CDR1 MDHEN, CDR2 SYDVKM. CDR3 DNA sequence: TGTGCCAGCAGTTTGTGGGACAGGGAACGCTACACCTTC. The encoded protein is CASSLWDRERYTF.

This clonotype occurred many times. The CDR3 DNA is TGTGCCAGCAGTTACAGCGGGAGCAAACCCTACGAGCAGTACTTC. Translating it yields CASSYSGSKPYEQYF. The V and J genes are TRBV6-5 and TRBJ2-7; 8 bases fit TRBD2. Germline CDR1 and CDR2: MNHEY and SVGAGI. The CDR3 spans 15 residues. The J segment lost 2 bases and the V segment lost 2 bases, leaving 5 bases of the junction unmatched.